This T cell receptor beta chain was recorded in a study of blood T cell repertoires in COVID-19. Study at large: COVID-19 samples, acute and convalescent, were from the United States, Italy and Spain. Sources were T cells, B-cell-depleted T cells, or PBMCs; the material itself was cDNA or gDNA.

Losses at the gene ends were 7 bases for V and 5 bases for J; bases not matched to a gene: 4. CDR3 length: 12 residues. The germline V gene has CDR1 MNHEY and CDR2 SVGAGI. In the study's own analysis: The authors estimated nucleated cell counts from reference gene primer amplification. Generated by immunoSEQ multiplex PCR, the TCRdb table keeps only in-frame clones and is missing some. D and trimming were read from the DNA, whereas the V and J calls and clone size are those reported in that table. The sample lists 95,000 to 120,000 clones; approximately 84% were seen once. Sequencing was carried out using peripheral blood. The receptor comes from a man over 45 with acute or convalescent COVID-19. The chain joins TRBV6-5 to TRBJ1-2; 7 bases line up with TRBD1. The CDR3 DNA is TGTGCCAGCACCCGACAGGGTTATGGCTACACCTTC. It translates to CASTRQGYGYTF.